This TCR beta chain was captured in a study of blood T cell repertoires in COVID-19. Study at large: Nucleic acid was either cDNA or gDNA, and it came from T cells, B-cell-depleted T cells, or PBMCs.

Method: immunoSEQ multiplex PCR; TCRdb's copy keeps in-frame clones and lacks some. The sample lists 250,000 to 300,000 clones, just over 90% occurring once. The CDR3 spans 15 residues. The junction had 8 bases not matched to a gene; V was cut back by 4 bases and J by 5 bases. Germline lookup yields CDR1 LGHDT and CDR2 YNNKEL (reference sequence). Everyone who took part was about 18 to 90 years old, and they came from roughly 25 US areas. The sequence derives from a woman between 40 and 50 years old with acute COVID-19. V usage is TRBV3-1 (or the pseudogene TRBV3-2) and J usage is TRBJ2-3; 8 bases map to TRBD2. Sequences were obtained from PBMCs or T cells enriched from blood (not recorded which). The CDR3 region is CASSPGGGHGDTQYF. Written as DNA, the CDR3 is TGTGCCAGCAGCCCTGGCGGGGGGCATGGAGATACGCAGTATTTT.